These T cell receptor beta chains were read from a single sample in a study of cytomegalovirus exposure and HLA in healthy donors. Using immunoSEQ multiplex PCR, the repertoire was profiled, and TCRdb retains in-frame clones only, with some absent. In the table there are tens of thousands of clones, 75% to 85% of which are singletons. Source material: PBMCs. The receptors derive from a middle-aged man in good health and CMV-seropositive. CDR3s include the opening cysteine and the closing phenylalanine or tryptophan. The D gene is left open where the match is weak. Clone sizes are given selectively: once, few, many, or a class where the clone is expanded.

v_gene	abundance	d_gene	j_gene	CDR3nt	CDR3aa
TRBV5-1	.	.	TRBJ2-5	TGCGCCAGCAGCAAGGCACCCGGGATCACCGGTGAGACCCAGTACTTC	CASSKAPGITGETQYF
TRBV2	.	.	TRBJ1-1	TGTGACAGCAGTGAGACACGAAAAACTGAAGCTTTCTTT	CDSSETRKTEAFF
TRBV5-1	.	.	TRBJ2-5	TGCGCCAGCAGCTTGCTTGGGGGGGAGACCCAGTACTTC	CASSLLGGETQYF
TRBV19	.	TRBD1	TRBJ2-1	TGTGCCAGTATCAAGACCCCGACAGGGGTTAACTACAATGAGCAGTTCTTC	CASIKTPTGVNYNEQFF
TRBV2	once	.	TRBJ2-6	TGTGCCAGCACACGGACACCCCGCTCTGGGGCCAACGTCCTGACTTTC	CASTRTPRSGANVLTF
TRBV30	few	TRBD2	TRBJ2-3	TGTGCCTGGGGCCTCGGGACTAGCGGAGTACAGTATTTT	CAWGLGTSGVQYF
TRBV5-4	once	.	TRBJ1-2	TGTGCCAGCAGCCAAAACGCGGACTATGGCTACACCTTC	CASSQNADYGYTF
TRBV15	once	TRBD1	TRBJ1-5	TGTGCCACCAGCAGGCGGATCGGGACAGAGGTGGGTCCGGCCCAGCATTTT	CATSRRIGTEVGPAQHF
TRBV30	.	TRBD1	TRBJ2-3	TGTGCCTGGAGTGTAGGAGGACAGGGGGCAACAGATACGCAGTATTTT	CAWSVGGQGATDTQYF
TRBV27	.	.	TRBJ2-7	TGTGCCAGCAGTTTAAGTGGGCCCTCCTACGAGCAGTACTTC	CASSLSGPSYEQYF
TRBV19	few	TRBD1	TRBJ1-1	TGTGCCAGTAGTATAATCACAGGGGGGAACACTGAAGCTTTCTTT	CASSIITGGNTEAFF
TRBV6-5	.	.	TRBJ1-5	TGTGCCAGCAGCCGACAAGGAGGCGGCAATCAGCCCCAGCATTTT	CASSRQGGGNQPQHF
TRBV4-1	.	.	TRBJ2-5	TGCGCCAGCAGCCCAAGACAGGACTTAGAGACCCAGTACTTC	CASSPRQDLETQYF
TRBV7-6	.	.	TRBJ1-1	TGTGCCAGCAGCTTCCTGGGGAGTTCGAACACTGAAGCTTTCTTT	CASSFLGSSNTEAFF
TRBV5-5	.	.	TRBJ1-3	TGTGCCAGCAGCTTGGAAGGGGCGTGGGGAAACACCATATATTTT	CASSLEGAWGNTIYF
TRBV9	.	TRBD2	TRBJ2-5	TGTGCCAGCAGCGCCTTGTGGGGGGGTAGAGAGACCCAGTACTTC	CASSALWGGRETQYF
TRBV5-1	.	.	TRBJ2-2	TGCGCCAGCAGCTTGAATACCGGGTCGAGCACCGGGGAGCTGTTTTTT	CASSLNTGSSTGELFF
TRBV10-3	.	.	TRBJ1-6	TGTGCCATCAGTGAATTCGCGGGGAGCTCGAGGCATTCACCCCTCCACTTT	CAISEFAGSSRHSPLHF
TRBV5-1	.	TRBD2	TRBJ2-3	TGCGCCAGCAGCACGACTAGCGGGGTTTTCGATACGCAGTATTTT	CASSTTSGVFDTQYF
TRBV19	.	TRBD1	TRBJ1-2	TGTGCCAGTAGTATTCGTAAACCGGGACAGGGGAACTATGGCTACACCTTC	CASSIRKPGQGNYGYTF
TRBV19	.	.	TRBJ2-7	TGTGCCAGTAGTGCAGGGTCCACCCCGAACTTC	CASSAGSTPNF
TRBV7-6	.	.	TRBJ2-3	TGTGCCAGCAGCACTCCACCGAAGGACAGCTACCAAGGGGGCACAGATACGCAGTATTTT	CASSTPPKDSYQGGTDTQYF
TRBV19	once	.	TRBJ2-7	TGTGCCAGTAGTAGCCTAGAGGGGGTGTCCTACGAGCAGTACTTC	CASSSLEGVSYEQYF
TRBV2	.	TRBD1	TRBJ2-2	TGTGCCAGCAGTGACGGGACAGGGGGAAACACCGGGGAGCTGTTTTTT	CASSDGTGGNTGELFF
TRBV5-4	.	TRBD2	TRBJ2-7	TGTGCCACCAGCGGGGGGACCTCCTACGAGCAGTACTTC	CATSGGTSYEQYF
TRBV6-1	.	TRBD1	TRBJ1-2	TGTGCCAGCAGGGACAGGGGAAACTATGGCTACACCTTC	CASRDRGNYGYTF
TRBV19	.	TRBD1	TRBJ1-2	TGTGCCAGTAAGGGGACAGGCAGGTGGTCTAATGGCTACACCTTC	CASKGTGRWSNGYTF
TRBV7-9	.	TRBD2	TRBJ2-5	TGTGCCAGCAGCTTAGGTCCGGGACTAGTCTTCGAGACCCAGTACTTC	CASSLGPGLVFETQYF
TRBV27	.	.	TRBJ1-1	TGTGCCAGCAGTTTAACCCCGGACAGATCGAACACTGAAGCTTTCTTT	CASSLTPDRSNTEAFF
TRBV11-2	.	.	TRBJ2-2	TGTGCCAGCAGCTTAGGGGGGGTCGGGGAGCTGTTTTTT	CASSLGGVGELFF
TRBV10-3	.	TRBD1	TRBJ1-4	TGTGCCATAAATGGACAGGGTGGTGAAAAACTGTTTTTT	CAINGQGGEKLFF
TRBV27	.	.	TRBJ2-7	TGTGCCAGCAGTATTATAGGAGGGATCAACGAGCAGTACTTC	CASSIIGGINEQYF
TRBV6-5	.	.	TRBJ1-2	TGTGCCAGCAGAAACCCGGGAGGGACCAACTATGGCTACACCTTC	CASRNPGGTNYGYTF
TRBV28	.	.	TRBJ2-2	TGTGCCAGCAGTCATTCCAGGGGCACCGGGGAGCTGTTTTTT	CASSHSRGTGELFF
TRBV30	.	.	TRBJ2-6	TGTGCCTGGAGCCGACCCCCGTTGAGGGGCACGAGCCGGGGGGCAGTATCTGGGGCCAACGTCCTGACTTTC	CAWSRPPLRGTSRGAVSGANVLTF
TRBV14	.	.	TRBJ2-3	TGTGCCAGCAGCCAAGACCGGGGGTCCCGCACAGATACGCAGTATTTT	CASSQDRGSRTDTQYF
TRBV18	.	.	TRBJ2-7	TGTGCCAGCTCACCACCAAACAGGGACGAGCAGTACTTC	CASSPPNRDEQYF